The 18 T cell receptor beta chains reported below all come from one sample, sequenced in a study of blood T cell repertoires in COVID-19. Assay used: immunoSEQ multiplex PCR; TCRdb lists only in-frame clones, some missing. The sample holds around 200,000 clones; 87% are singletons and the top ten take about 2%. Sequencing used peripheral blood. These TCRs come from a man aged 35 to 55 with active or convalescent COVID-19.

The chain combines TRBV9 with TRBJ1-1; 10 positions match TRBD1. Unmatched junction bases numbered 13, after V lost 6 bases and J lost 5 bases. From germline, CDR1 is SGDLS and CDR2 YYNGEE. CDR3 length: 16 amino acids. In DNA, the CDR3 is TGTGCCAGCACCCAGACAGGGGGCATCGGAGAGACTGAAGCTTTCTTT. Its protein is CASTQTGGIGETEAFF.

The chain links TRBV27 to TRBJ1-4; D is possibly TRBD1 (5 bases). The CDR3 is 14 amino acids. V gave up 8 bases and J gave up 4 bases, with 14 bases separating them. Germline CDR1 is MNHEY and CDR2 is SMNVEV (reference sequence). The CDR3 sequence: CASGRGRFNEKLFF. The CDR3 nucleotides are TGTGCCAGCGGCCGGGGGAGGTTTAATGAAAAACTGTTTTTT.

The CDR3 coding sequence is TGCGCCAGCAGCTCCTTACCTACAGGCTTTAATGAAAAACTGTTTTTT. Translating gives CASSSLPTGFNEKLFF. The chain combines TRBV5-1 with TRBJ1-4; weak D call: TRBD1 (5 bases). Trimming cost V 3 bases and J 4 bases, with 16 bases left between them. This CDR3 has 16 amino acids. The germline gives CDR1 SGHRS, CDR2 YFSETQ.

J is TRBJ1-6 and V is TRBV2; D is undetermined. V was clipped by 2 bases and J by 13 bases, with 9 bases between them. CDR1 is SNHLY and CDR2 is FYNNEI in the germline V gene. CDR3 size: 12 residues. In DNA, the CDR3 is TGTGCCAGCAGTGAATATGCGGGTCCCCTCCACTTT. Its translation is CASSEYAGPLHF.

The V call is TRBV19, the J call TRBJ1-1, with unresolved D. V was trimmed by 0 bases and J by 1 base, leaving 9 bases between them. The CDR3 extends over 15 amino acids. In germline, CDR1 is LNHDA, CDR2 SQIVND (reference sequence). The DNA for the CDR3 is TGTGCCAGTAGTATAGATTGGGCGGGGAACACTGAAGCTTTCTTT. This translates into CASSIDWAGNTEAFF.

The chain joins TRBV7-8 to TRBJ2-1; the match to TRBD2 covers 10 bases. Per the germline V gene, CDR1 is SGHVS and CDR2 is FQNEAQ. The CDR3 has 20 residues. J lost 0 bases, V lost 5 bases, and 16 bases had no gene match. This CDR3 is CASSPKREGPRESSYNEQFF. CDR3 bases: TGTGCCAGCAGCCCTAAGCGGGAGGGCCCTAGGGAAAGCTCCTACAATGAGCAGTTCTTC.

The chain employs TRBV19 and TRBJ2-7; the D gene is possibly TRBD2 (6 bases). This CDR3 region has 14 residues. V lost 7 bases to trimming and J lost 0 bases, with 13 bases between them. In germline, CDR1 is LNHDA, CDR2 SQIVND (reference sequence). CDR3 DNA sequence: TGTGCCAGTACAGGCGGGGCGAACTCCTACGAGCAGTACTTC. Its protein is CASTGGANSYEQYF.

This chain uses TRBV28 with TRBJ1-1; possible D gene TRBD1, 5 bases. Germline CDR1 MDHEN, CDR2 SYDVKM. Deletions cut 6 bases from V and 1 base from J, with 18 bases between. The CDR3 sequence is 16 residues long. Here the CDR3 reads CASSPLPQVGNTEAFF. The CDR3 coding sequence is TGTGCCAGCAGCCCGCTTCCACAGGTGGGGAACACTGAAGCTTTCTTT.

The gene calls are TRBV7-8 and TRBJ1-1; TRBD1 might be the D (6 bases). The CDR3 extends over 15 amino acids. Trimming removed 6 bases at V and 1 base at J, with 15 bases between. Germline V lookup: CDR1 SGHVS, CDR2 FQNEAQ. This CDR3 is CASSFRTDRNTEAFF. CDR3 nucleotide sequence: TGTGCCAGCAGTTTTCGGACAGATCGGAACACTGAAGCTTTCTTT.

V gene TRBV7-9 combines with J gene TRBJ1-2, with D possibly TRBD1 on 5 matching bases. The CDR3 totals 12 residues. The V and J ends lost 5 bases and 8 bases respectively, with 12 bases between them. Germline lookup yields CDR1 SEHNR and CDR2 FQNEAQ (reference sequence). CDR3 nucleotide sequence: TGTGCCAGCAGCCCCGGGGGAAGAGGCTACACCTTC. Protein: CASSPGGRGYTF. Using reference TRBV7-9 and TRBJ1-2 for the parts outside the CDR3, the full variable domain is DTGVSQNPRHKITKRGQNVTFRCDPISEHNRLYWYRQTLGQGPEFLTYFQNEAQLEKSRLLSDRFSAERPKGSFSTLEIQRTEQGDSAMYLCASSPGGRGYTFGSGTRLTVV.

The chain uses TRBV2 and TRBJ1-2; D not resolved. Per germline, CDR1 SNHLY and CDR2 FYNNEI. V was trimmed by 7 bases and J by 7 bases, leaving 16 bases between them. The CDR3 consists of 13 residues. CDR3 protein: CASTSARGGGYTF. The CDR3 coding sequence is TGTGCCAGCACCTCCGCCCGGGGAGGTGGCTACACCTTC.

The chain carries TRBV29-1 and TRBJ2-7; TRBD2 matches at 8 bases. Germline V gene lookup returns CDR1 SQVTM and CDR2 ANQGSEA. With 8 bases clipped from V and 0 bases from J, the junction kept 6 bases outside the gene matches. The CDR3 length is 13 residues. CDR3 nucleotides: TGCAGCTATACTAGCGGTTTCTCCTACGAGCAGTACTTC. It specifies CSYTSGFSYEQYF.

V and J are TRBV5-4 and TRBJ2-2; tentatively, D is TRBD1 (6 bases). CDR3 length equals 15 residues. With 2 bases removed from V and 3 bases from J, the gap between germline ends came to 11 bases. The V gene's germline CDR1 is SGHNT and CDR2 YYREEE (reference sequence). In DNA form, the CDR3 reads TGTGCCAGCAGCTTACAGGGTTTGGACACCGGGGAGCTGTTTTTT. Translating gives CASSLQGLDTGELFF.

V usage is TRBV19 and J usage is TRBJ2-1; 11 bases match TRBD2. J gave up 7 bases and V 5 bases, and 7 bases lay outside the gene matches. Germline V lookup: CDR1 LNHDA, CDR2 SQIVND (reference sequence). The CDR3 loop spans 15 amino acids. CDR3 protein: CASSLAGGPGNEQFF. The CDR3 region has the DNA TGTGCCAGTAGTTTAGCGGGAGGGCCCGGGAATGAGCAGTTCTTC. Variable domain in full (rest from reference TRBV19 and TRBJ2-1): DGGITQSPKYLFRKEGQNVTLSCEQNLNHDAMYWYRQDPGQGLRLIYYSQIVNDFQKGDIAEGYSVSREKKESFPLTVTSAQKNPTAFYLCASSLAGGPGNEQFFGPGTRLTVL.

The rearrangement uses TRBV28 and TRBJ2-2; D is possibly TRBD1 (6 bases). This CDR3 spans 13 amino acids. Germline lookup yields CDR1 MDHEN and CDR2 SYDVKM. With 5 bases removed from V and 4 bases from J, the gap between germline ends came to 8 bases. The CDR3 is CASSLTGTGELFF. CDR3 DNA: TGTGCCAGCAGTCTGACAGGCACCGGGGAGCTGTTTTTT.

The count of this clone is one. The V and J genes are TRBV27 and TRBJ2-1; 10 nucleotides align to TRBD2. CDR1 MNHEY and CDR2 SMNVEV come from the germline V gene (reference sequence). V lost 5 bases to trimming and J lost 4 bases; unmatched junction nucleotides: 20. The CDR3 is 20 residues long. The chain's CDR3 is CASSPPRGVAGGKWYNEQFF. In DNA form, the CDR3 reads TGTGCCAGCAGTCCGCCGCGGGGGGTAGCGGGAGGAAAATGGTACAATGAGCAGTTCTTC.

The J gene is TRBJ2-4, the V gene TRBV6-4; perhaps TRBD2 as D (6 bases). Germline CDR1 is MRHNA and CDR2 is SNTAGT. This CDR3 contains 14 residues. V was trimmed by 0 bases and J by 7 bases, leaving 10 bases between them. The CDR3 sequence: CASSDSAGRNIQYF. The CDR3 DNA is TGTGCCAGCAGTGACTCCGCAGGGAGGAACATTCAGTACTTC.

The gene calls are TRBV28 and TRBJ2-7; maybe TRBD2 (5 bases). Germline-derived CDR1 and CDR2 are MDHEN and SYDVKM. Trimming cost V 1 base and J 2 bases, with 12 bases left between them. There are 15 residues in the CDR3. The CDR3 DNA follows: TGTGCCAGCAGTTTATTTTCCTTGGAGGCCTACGAGCAGTACTTC. Translated, it gives CASSLFSLEAYEQYF.